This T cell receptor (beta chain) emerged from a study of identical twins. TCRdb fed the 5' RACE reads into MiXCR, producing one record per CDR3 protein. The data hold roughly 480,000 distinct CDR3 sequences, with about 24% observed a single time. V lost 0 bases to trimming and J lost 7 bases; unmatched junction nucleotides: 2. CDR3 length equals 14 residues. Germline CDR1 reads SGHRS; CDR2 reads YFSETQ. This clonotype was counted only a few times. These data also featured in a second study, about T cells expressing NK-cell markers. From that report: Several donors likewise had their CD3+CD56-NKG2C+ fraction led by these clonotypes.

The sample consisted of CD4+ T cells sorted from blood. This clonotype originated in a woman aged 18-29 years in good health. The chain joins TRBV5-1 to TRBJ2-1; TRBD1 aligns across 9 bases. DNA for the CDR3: TGCGCCAGCAGCTTGGGGGGACAGGGAAATGAGCAGTTCTTC. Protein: CASSLGGQGNEQFF.